The clone carrying this T cell receptor (beta chain) was observed a few times. This entry is derived from a study of response to subunit inactivated influenza vaccine. The CDR3 is 13 amino acids. V was pared by 3 bases and J by 4 bases, with 9 bases between. MiXCR was run by TCRdb on the RT-PCR reads, yielding one entry per CDR3 protein. In the table there are around 530,000 distinct CDR3 sequences, more than 15% of which are singletons. This chain links TRBV12-3 or TRBV12-4 with TRBJ1-2; D unresolved. The TCR sequence derives from a man aged 50-75 years who received an inactivated influenza vaccine. The sequencing here drew on CD4+ T cells sorted from PBMCs, taken about 24 months after vaccination. CDR3 region: CASSFFSSYGYTF. CDR3 sequence (DNA): TGTGCCAGCAGTTTCTTCTCAAGCTATGGCTACACCTTC.